Below are 6 T cell receptor beta chains sequenced from a single sample in a study of metastatic and nonmetastatic thyroid tumors. MiXCR was used by TCRdb to re-call the PCR reads. The sample consists of around 24,000 clones, 20% to 30% of them appearing once. Patients underwent thyroid surgery, and none had received any treatment before it. The sample comprised tumor tissue. The source is a male donor with papillary thyroid cancer or a benign thyroid nodule (not recorded which). Some clones in this sample may be carry-over from other donors' samples.

This clone was counted many times. V and J are TRBV12-3 or TRBV12-4 and TRBJ1-4; D gene unclear. This CDR3 region has 11 residues. V lost 3 bases, J lost 7 bases, and 3 bases lay in between. In DNA form, the CDR3 reads TGTGCCAGCAGTTTCGGTGAAAAACTGTTTTTT. Amino acids: CASSFGEKLFF.

This clone was recorded many times. The chain is built from TRBV10-3 and TRBJ2-3; D remains ambiguous. There are 11 residues in the CDR3. The V end was cut by 2 bases, the J end by 6 bases, with 3 bases between. Germline V gives CDR1 ENHRY, CDR2 SYGVKD. The CDR3 DNA is TGTGCCATCAGTGAGACGGATACGCAGTATTTT. This gives the protein CAISETDTQYF.

In regard to this clone: Possible read error: a much larger clone is one base away. This chain links TRBV7-2 with TRBJ2-2; D perhaps matches TRBD2 (6 bases). V lost 4 bases to trimming and J lost 9 bases, with 15 bases between them. From germline, CDR1 is SGHTA and CDR2 FQGNSA. The CDR3 covers 14 residues. This CDR3 is CASSSGTLTWELFF. The CDR3, as DNA: TGTGCCAGCAGCTCCGGGACTCTGACCTGGGAGCTGTTTTTT.

In its sample, this clone was seen many times. V is TRBV6-5 and J is TRBJ2-1; 7 positions match TRBD1. This CDR3 has 15 residues. Per germline, CDR1 MNHEY and CDR2 SVGAGI. With V trimmed by 0 bases and J by 6 bases, 5 bases remained unmatched. CDR3 sequence reads: CASSYSLTGSNEQFF. The CDR3 DNA sequence: TGTGCCAGCAGTTACTCCCTGACAGGGTCCAATGAGCAGTTCTTC.

This clone is medium-sized. The chain employs TRBV7-9 and TRBJ1-2, with 11 positions matching TRBD1. In germline, CDR1 is SEHNR, CDR2 FQNEAQ (reference sequence). The CDR3 is 14 residues long. V dropped 5 bases and J dropped 6; count of bases not matched to a gene: 5. The CDR3 loop is CASSRTGGVNGYTF. The CDR3 region has the DNA TGTGCCAGCAGCCGGACAGGGGGCGTGAATGGCTACACCTTC.

As for this clone: A clone one base away is much larger, so this may be a read error. The chain links TRBV9 to TRBJ2-1; tentative D call: TRBD2 (5 bases). CDR3 length: 15 residues. CDR1 is SGDLS and CDR2 is YYNGEE in the germline V gene. CDR3 region: CASSVEWELSNDQFF. For the CDR3, the DNA is TGTGCCAGCAGCGTAGAGTGGGAGCTAAGCAATGATCAGTTCTTC.